The 26 T cell receptor beta chains presented below share a single source sample, sequenced in a study of tumor and adjacent non-tumor tissue in lung cancer. This sample's RNA came from whole unsorted tissue. Three rounds of nested PCR, following a modified ARM-PCR protocol, produced the TCRbeta library. TCRdb processed the multiplex PCR reads anew with MiXCR; each CDR3 protein has one entry. The sample has about 110,000 distinct CDR3 sequences, over 75% seen once; the top ten hold 22%. The sample consisted of lung tumor tissue. All receptors derive from a man in his sixties or seventies with non-small cell lung cancer.

This clonotype was observed a single time. The junction and the germline gene differ at one end; a read error may be behind it. This chain links TRBV11-3 with TRBJ2-3; maybe TRBD2 (5 bases). CDR1 SGHNT and CDR2 YENEEA come from the germline V gene. The CDR3 covers 15 residues. The CDR3 bases are TGTGCCAGCACCCGTCGGGAACTAAGCGCAGATACGCAATATTTT. Translating gives CASTRRELSADTQYF.

The rearrangement joins TRBV6-1 to TRBJ2-3; the D gene is possibly TRBD2 (5 bases). Trimming left V 1 base short and J 7 bases short, with 18 bases between. The germline gives CDR1 MNHNS, CDR2 SASEGT. This CDR3 is built from 16 residues. CDR3 sequence reads: CASSEVCTGGAHTQYF. The CDR3 DNA follows: TGTGCCAGCAGTGAAGTTTGCACCGGAGGAGCACATACGCAGTATTTT.

On this clonotype itself: At one end, the junction sequence differs from germline, possibly due to a read error. The genes are TRBV11-2 and TRBJ2-7; possibly TRBD1 for D (6 bases). CDR3 length: 16 amino acids. Germline V gives CDR1 SGHAT, CDR2 FQNNGV. CDR3: CVSSPPAGTQTYEQYF. In nucleotides, the CDR3 is TGTGTCAGCAGCCCCCCCGCCGGGACACAAACCTATGAGCAGTACTTC.

As to this clonotype: Possible read error: a much larger clone is one base away. The rearrangement links TRBV20-1 to TRBJ2-1; the D gene is possibly TRBD1 (5 bases). In germline, CDR1 is DFQATT, CDR2 SNEGSKA (reference sequence). This CDR3 has 13 residues. V lost 3 bases and J lost 8, with 14 bases in between. In DNA, the CDR3 is TGCAGTGCTAGTCCAGACCTAGGGGATGAGCAGTTCTTC. Its protein product is CSASPDLGDEQFF.

On this clonotype: The CDR3 ends on some other residue instead of the conserved phenylalanine or tryptophan, so this is likely a read error. The V call is TRBV10-2, the J call TRBJ2-3; D could derive from TRBD1 or TRBD2 (6 bases each). CDR3 length: 14 amino acids. Germline assignment: CDR1 WSHSY and CDR2 SAAADI. The CDR3 DNA follows: TGCGCCAGTAGTGATCGGGGGCGCACAGATAGGCAGTATTAT. Amino acids: CASSDRGRTDRQYY.

The genes are TRBV4-2 and TRBJ2-1; 8 nucleotides line up with TRBD2. Germline V gives CDR1 LGHNA, CDR2 YNFKEQ. CDR3 length equals 16 residues. CDR3 region: CTSSQDLGGGGDEQFF. CDR3 DNA: TGTACTAGCAGCCAAGACCTCGGGGGGGGCGGCGATGAGCAGTTCTTC.

A single count supports this clonotype. Because it lacks the conserved phenylalanine or tryptophan at the end, this CDR3 is likely a read error. V and J are TRBV4-1 and TRBJ1-3, with D possibly matching TRBD1 (6 bases). Trimming shortened V by 2 bases and J by 3 bases, and 17 bases separated the two germline ends. Germline V CDR1 and CDR2: MGHRA, YSYEKL. The CDR3 spans 17 residues. In nucleotides, the CDR3 is TGCGCCAGCAGCCAAATCGACGGGGGGCGCATTGGAAACACCATATATCTT. Residues: CASSQIDGGRIGNTIYL.

In the case of this clonotype: A read error is possible here, since a much larger clone lies one base away. The V gene is TRBV20-1, the J gene TRBJ2-7; tentatively, D is TRBD2 (5 bases). CDR3 length equals 14 residues. Germline CDR1 and CDR2: DFQATT and SNEGSKA (reference sequence). The CDR3 loop reads CSAGLARLNYEHYF. DNA of the CDR3: TGCAGTGCTGGATTAGCGAGATTAAACTACGAGCACTACTTC.

In this sample, this clonotype turned up many times. This chain uses TRBV28 with TRBJ2-3, with D unresolved. The germline CDR1 and CDR2 sequences are MDHEN and SYDVKM. V lost 2 bases and J 0 bases, leaving 9 bases between the germline ends. The CDR3 has 15 amino acids. The CDR3 is CASSLSQTSTDTQYF. The CDR3 DNA follows: TGTGCCAGCAGTTTAAGCCAGACTAGCACAGATACGCAGTATTTT.

Worth noting for this clonotype: Since the CDR3 does not end with the conserved phenylalanine or tryptophan, this likely comes from a read error. The V and J genes are TRBV2 and TRBJ2-7; 8 bases map to TRBD1. Germline V gene lookup returns CDR1 SNHLY and CDR2 FYNNEI. The V segment lost 4 bases and the J segment 6 bases; nucleotides outside the gene matches: 8. The CDR3 consists of 14 residues. The CDR3 sequence: CASSGTGLFVEQYL. The CDR3 nucleotides are TGTGCCAGCAGTGGGACAGGGTTGTTCGTCGAGCAGTACCTC.

This clonotype was observed a few times. One end of the junction fails to match germline, which may point to a read error. The chain carries TRBV29-1 and TRBJ2-4; D call uncertain. This CDR3 has 16 residues. Germline V gives CDR1 SQVTM, CDR2 ANQGSEA. The CDR3 DNA sequence: TGCAGGGTTGAAGTATCGTCCGCGCTGGCCAAAAACATTCAGTACTTC. Its translation: CRVEVSSALAKNIQYF.

Turning to this clonotype: Sequence at one end of the junction differs from germline and may be a read error. V usage is TRBV6-1 and J usage is TRBJ1-5, with D possibly matching TRBD1 (6 bases). This CDR3 is 16 amino acids long. CDR1 and CDR2 from the germline V gene are MNHNS and SASEGT. DNA of the CDR3: TGTGCCAGCAATGAACTTTCGGGGGGCGTGCATCAACCCCAGCATTTT. It specifies CASNELSGGVHQPQHF.

The CDR3 nucleotides read TGCAGCGTTGATATAGTTTCGGAGACCCAGTACTTC. It is translated as CSVDIVSETQYF. The chain has TRBV29-1 and TRBJ2-5; no clear D gene. Germline-derived CDR1 and CDR2 are SQVTM and ANQGSEA. The CDR3 totals 12 residues. Trimming left V 3 bases short and J 5 bases short, with 10 bases between.

The V and J genes are TRBV29-1 and TRBJ1-2, with D unclear. The CDR3 covers 13 residues. V shed 8 bases and J shed 4 bases, with 17 bases lying between them. The germline CDR1 and CDR2 sequences are SQVTM and ANQGSEA. The CDR3 here is CSLLQTGAYGYTF. CDR3 coding DNA: TGCAGCCTTCTTCAAACGGGAGCCTATGGCTACACCTTC.

On this clonotype itself: Germline is not matched at one junction end, which may reflect a read error. The chain is built from TRBV5-5 and TRBJ2-5, with D hard to call. Germline V gene sequence: CDR1 SGHKS, CDR2 YYEKEE (reference sequence). The CDR3 sequence is 13 residues long. The CDR3 sequence: CASSLVSAETQYF. CDR3 nucleotides: TGTGCCAGCAGCTTAGTCAGTGCGGAGACCCAATACTTC. The complete variable domain, with remaining parts taken from reference TRBV5-5 and TRBJ2-5, reads DAGVTQSPTHLIKTRGQQVTLRCSPISGHKSVSWYQQVLGQGPQFIFQYYEKEERGRGNFPDRFSARQFPNYSSELNVNALLLGDSALYLCASSLVSAETQYFGPGTRLLVL.

This clonotype has a single count. Likely a read error: the CDR3 ends without its conserved phenylalanine or tryptophan. The gene calls are TRBV6-1 and TRBJ2-1; 11 bases line up with TRBD2. The CDR3 totals 16 residues. V trimming: 7 bases; J trimming: 7 bases; junction bases outside the gene matches: 12. Germline V gives CDR1 MNHNS, CDR2 SASEGT. The chain's CDR3 is CASNAKIAGGHNEQFS. The CDR3 DNA reads as TGTGCCAGCAATGCTAAGATAGCGGGAGGGCATAATGAGCAGTTCTCC.

This chain links TRBV6-5 with TRBJ1-2; 7 bases fit TRBD1. Germline CDR1 reads MNHEY; CDR2 reads SVGAGI. The CDR3 covers 17 residues. Trimming took 2 bases from V and 3 from J; bases not matched to a gene: 12. The CDR3 protein is CASSYTLTGSGYYGYTF. CDR3 nucleotide sequence: TGTGCCAGCAGTTACACTTTGACAGGGAGCGGATACTATGGCTACACCTTC.

Comments on this clonotype: Without the conserved terminal phenylalanine or tryptophan, this CDR3 likely stems from a read error. J is TRBJ1-4 and V is TRBV4-2; D not certain. V shed 0 bases and J shed 6 bases, with 17 bases lying between them. The CDR3 runs to 17 residues. CDR1 and CDR2 (germline): LGHNA, YNFKEQ. CDR3 sequence (DNA): TGTGCCAGCAGCCAAGATCCGAGACCTAAGCTGGATGAAAAACTGTTTTCT. It specifies CASSQDPRPKLDEKLFS.

Notes on this clonotype: A much larger clone differs from this one at a single base, so this may be a read error. V and J are TRBV20-1 and TRBJ2-1; no definite D call. There are 13 residues in the CDR3. The germline CDR1 and CDR2 sequences are DFQATT and SNEGSKA (reference sequence). The CDR3 bases are TGCAGTGCTCTCGGTCCTTCCTACAGTGAGCAGTTCTTC. It yields the protein CSALGPSYSEQFF.

Note on this clonotype: A junction end diverges from the germline sequence, so it may reflect a read error. V and J are TRBV7-9 and TRBJ1-2; 8 bases match TRBD1. CDR3 length equals 16 residues. CDR1 SEHNR and CDR2 FQNEAQ come from the germline V gene (reference sequence). CDR3 coding DNA: TGTGTCAGCAGCAATGCCGCCGCCGGGACAGGCTATGGCTACACCTTC. Its protein product is CVSSNAAAGTGYGYTF.

The table lists this clonotype with a few counts. The chain has TRBV7-3 and TRBJ2-1; 8 bases line up with TRBD2. The CDR3 has 14 residues. CDR1 SGHTA and CDR2 FQGTGA come from the germline V gene. The trim removed 1 base at V and 6 bases at J, leaving 2 bases unmatched. The CDR3 is CASSLISGANEQFF. The CDR3 DNA follows: TGTGCCAGCAGCTTAATTAGCGGGGCCAATGAGCAGTTCTTC.

This clonotype was found many times. The chain couples TRBV28 to TRBJ2-3, with D possibly being TRBD1 (6 bases). The length of the CDR3 is 15 residues. Germline CDR1 reads MDHEN; CDR2 reads SYDVKM. V was shortened by 5 bases and J by 1 base, with 13 bases between the two germline ends. The CDR3: CASSPLKGGTDTQYF. Written as DNA, the CDR3 is TGTGCCAGCAGTCCATTAAAGGGGGGCACAGATACGCAGTATTTT.

This clonotype was observed a single time. Without the conserved terminal phenylalanine or tryptophan, this CDR3 likely stems from a read error. The chain couples TRBV6-6 to TRBJ2-3; 9 bases line up with TRBD1. There are 17 residues in the CDR3. Germline V CDR1 and CDR2: MNHNY, SVGAGI (reference sequence). CDR3 sequence (DNA): TGCGCCAGCAGTTACGAACCAAACAGGGGGCGCACAGATACGCAGTATTTG. Its translation: CASSYEPNRGRTDTQYL.

This sequence joins TRBV5-6 and TRBJ2-1, with D maybe TRBD1 (6 bases). V was clipped by 5 bases and J by 0 bases, with 15 bases between them. This CDR3 has 16 amino acids. Germline loops: CDR1 SGHDT, CDR2 YYEEEE. CDR3 in amino acids: CASSFDRGSSYNEQFF. The CDR3 region has the DNA TGTGCCAGCAGTTTCGATAGGGGGAGCTCCTACAATGAGCAGTTCTTC.

On this clonotype itself: This may stem from a read error, because a much larger clone lies one nucleotide away. This rearrangement joins TRBV25-1 to TRBJ1-4; D ambiguous. Germline CDR1 reads MGHDK; CDR2 reads SYGVNS. The CDR3 sequence is 15 residues long. DNA of the CDR3: TGTGCCAACAGTGAACTGCTTGCAACTAATGAAAAACTGTTTTTT. Translating gives CANSELLATNEKLFF.

Concerning this clonotype: An end of the junction does not agree with germline; a read error may underlie this. This chain connects TRBV11-2 to TRBJ2-2; 12 nucleotides match TRBD2. Germline lookup yields CDR1 SGHAT and CDR2 FQNNGV. The CDR3 consists of 15 residues. The CDR3 coding sequence is TGTGCGAGCAGCCCCCTAGCGGGGGGGACCGGGGTGCTGTCTTTT. Translated: CASSPLAGGTGVLSF.